The present TCR beta chain was sequenced within a study of T cell repertoires in cytomegalovirus infection. On the study more broadly: Recently identified HLA-C-restricted CMV epitopes were among the peptides used. Through public TCR beta signatures, both CMV infection and matching HLA type were indicated.

This clonotype was found many times. The antigen remains undetermined. Germline CDR1 SGHTA, CDR2 FQGNSA. Deletions cut 1 base from V and 0 bases from J, with 13 bases between. The length of the CDR3 is 17 residues. Overall study results and limits: It was HLA-C-restricted CMV-specific TCR beta clonotypes that dominated the response ex vivo. The study identified carriers of CMV plus the relevant HLA from cumulative public TCR beta family frequency.

MiXCR was run by TCRdb on the reads, yielding one entry per CDR3 protein. Of around 310,000 distinct CDR3 sequences listed, around 29% are singletons. The starting material was cultured PBMCs, obtained from culture after CMV antigen stimulation. The gene calls are TRBV7-2 and TRBJ2-1, with D uncertain. The source of this sequence is a human donor in good health (CMV status not recorded). Some clones in this sample may be carry-over from other donors' samples. In nucleotides, the CDR3 is TGTGCCAGCAGCTTAGGTCCAACTTCCACCTCCTACAATGAGCAGTTCTTC. It encodes CASSLGPTSTSYNEQFF.